The clone carrying this T cell receptor beta chain is a singleton in its sample. This sample was taken from a study of blood T cell repertoires in COVID-19. V was clipped by 1 base and J by 10 bases; unmatched bases: 5. Germline assignment: CDR1 LGHNA and CDR2 YSLEER. This CDR3 comprises 14 residues. Some clones are missing from TCRdb's copy, which holds only in-frame ones; the method was immunoSEQ multiplex PCR. Here the sample spans about 300,000 clones, roughly 86% being singletons. Material: peripheral blood. This clonotype was sampled from a man between 65 and 85 years old with acute or convalescent COVID-19. The chain uses TRBV4-3 and TRBJ2-1; 9 nucleotides match TRBD2. CDR3 region: CASSQARTSAEQFF. The CDR3 DNA is TGCGCCAGCAGCCAAGCCAGGACTAGCGCAGAGCAGTTCTTC.